The present T cell receptor (beta chain) was sequenced within a study of cytomegalovirus exposure and HLA in healthy donors. Findings and caveats of the study: Across donors, most TCRs were seen rarely, yet some public ones were widespread. Sequencing likely caused a cluster of highly shared sequence variants.

The length of the CDR3 is 15 residues. V shed 5 bases, J shed 4 bases, and the junction held 8 bases outside the gene matches. Germline CDR1 is SGHTA and CDR2 is FQGTGA. The PCR made use of 60 Vbeta and 13 Jbeta primers. Sequencing used immunoSEQ multiplex PCR; TCRdb keeps in-frame clones, though not all of them. Among 100,000 to 150,000 clones listed, roughly 78% were seen once. Notes on this clone: The target antigen is unknown.

The material sequenced was PBMCs. The chain carries TRBV7-3 and TRBJ2-3, with TRBD2 matching over 8 bases. This clonotype was sampled from a man under 40 in good health and CMV-seropositive. The DNA for the CDR3 is TGTGCCAGCAGCACCCAAGCGGGAGTCTCAGATACGCAGTATTTT. It is translated as CASSTQAGVSDTQYF.